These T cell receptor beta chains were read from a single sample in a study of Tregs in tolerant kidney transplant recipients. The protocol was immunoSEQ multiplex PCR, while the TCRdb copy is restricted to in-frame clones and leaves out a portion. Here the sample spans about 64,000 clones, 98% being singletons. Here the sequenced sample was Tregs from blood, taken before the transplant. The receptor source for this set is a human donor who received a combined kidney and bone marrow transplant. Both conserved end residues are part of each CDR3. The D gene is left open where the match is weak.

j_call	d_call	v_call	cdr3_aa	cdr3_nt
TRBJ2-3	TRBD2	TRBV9	CASSVGGGTQYF	TGTGCCAGCAGCGTGGGGGGGGGTACGCAGTATTTT
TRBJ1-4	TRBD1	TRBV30	CAWSVRQGNEKLFF	TGTGCCTGGAGTGTAAGACAGGGTAATGAAAAACTGTTTTTT
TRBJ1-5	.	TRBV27	CASSLTGRTLAQHF	TGTGCCAGCAGTTTAACAGGTCGGACGTTGGCCCAGCATTTT
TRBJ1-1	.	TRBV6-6	CASSYARTEAFF	TGTGCCAGCAGTTACGCACGGACTGAAGCTTTCTTT
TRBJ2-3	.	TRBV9	CASSVSVDTQYF	TGTGCCAGCAGCGTATCAGTAGATACGCAGTATTTT
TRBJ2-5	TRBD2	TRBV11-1	CASGGLAGIQETQYF	TGTGCCAGCGGGGGACTAGCGGGGATCCAAGAGACCCAGTACTTC
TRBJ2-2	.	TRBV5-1	CASSLVFGTPGIGELFF	TGCGCCAGCAGCTTGGTTTTCGGGACTCCAGGCATCGGGGAGCTGTTTTTT
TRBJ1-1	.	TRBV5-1	CASSLGPGNTEAFF	TGCGCCAGCAGCTTGGGTCCAGGGAACACTGAAGCTTTCTTT
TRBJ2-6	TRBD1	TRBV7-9	CASSLRTGVTSGANVLTF	TGTGCCAGCAGCCTCAGGACAGGGGTCACCTCTGGGGCCAACGTCCTGACTTTC
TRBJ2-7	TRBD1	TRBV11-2	CASSQYNRGREQYF	TGTGCCAGCAGCCAGTACAACAGGGGGCGGGAGCAGTACTTC